This paragraph reports one TCR beta chain. This sample is drawn from a study of blood T cell repertoires in COVID-19. Study overall: COVID-19 samples, acute and convalescent, were from the United States, Italy and Spain. Sources were T cells, B-cell-depleted T cells, or PBMCs; the material itself was cDNA or gDNA.

Under the authors' procedure: How many nucleated cells were present was estimated from reference gene primer amplification. Assay used: immunoSEQ multiplex PCR; TCRdb lists only in-frame clones, some missing. Clone size and the V and J calls come from that table; the DNA yielded D and trimming. The sample lists 130,000 or so clones, around 80% occurring once. This CDR3 comprises 11 residues. The V gene's germline CDR1 is WSHSY and CDR2 SAAADI. Trimming removed 2 bases from V and 15 bases from J, with 11 bases in between. Material for sequencing was peripheral blood. This chain links TRBV10-2 with TRBJ2-1, with D possibly TRBD1 on 5 matching bases. This clonotype was obtained from a human donor in a cohort sampled during active COVID-19. CDR3 DNA sequence: TGCGCCAGCAGTGAGATGGGGCCGTTGTTCTTC. This codes for CASSEMGPLFF.